The 5 T cell receptor beta chains below all came from one sample that was sequenced in a study of Ad26.COV2.S vaccination and SARS-CoV-2 variants. Treatment meaning: some 20 received Ad26.COV2.S at low or high dose, single or two shots; five or six received placebo; per-sample allocation not given. Sample collection was performed on day 63 after the first vaccine or placebo injection. Generated by immunoSEQ multiplex PCR, the TCRdb table keeps only in-frame clones and is missing some. The table lists approximately 410,000 clones, 88% of them singletons. Sequencing was performed on peripheral blood, taken in a trial of Ad26.COV2.S vaccine versus placebo. All receptors derive from a person aged 18-60 years who received the Ad26.COV2.S COVID-19 vaccine or a placebo.

The CDR3 DNA reads as TGTGCCAGCAGTGATCACAGGGACGGGGAGCTGTTTTTT. Protein product: CASSDHRDGELFF. V and J are TRBV6-1 and TRBJ2-2, with D perhaps TRBD1 (6 bases). CDR1 MNHNS and CDR2 SASEGT come from the germline V gene. Between the trimmed V and J ends, which lost 3 bases and 7 bases, there was a span of 9 bases. The CDR3 length is 13 residues.

A few counts support this clone. Here the CDR3 reads CASSSRTSGGEETQYF. The CDR3 DNA follows: TGTGCCAGCAGCTCCCGGACTAGCGGGGGGGAAGAGACCCAGTACTTC. The chain carries TRBV7-2 and TRBJ2-5, with 15 bases aligning to TRBD2. Losses at the gene ends were 4 bases for V and 3 bases for J; bases not matched to a gene: 3. The CDR3 spans 16 residues. Germline V gene data show CDR1 as SGHTA and CDR2 as FQGNSA. Complete variable domain (other parts from reference TRBV7-2 and TRBJ2-5): GAGVSQSPSNKVTEKGKDVELRCDPISGHTALYWYRQSLGQGLEFLIYFQGNSAPDKSGLPSDRFSAERTGGSVSTLTIQRTQQEDSAVYLCASSSRTSGGEETQYFGPGTRLLVL.

This chain connects TRBV6-4 to TRBJ1-1; D remains ambiguous. Germline CDR1 reads MRHNA; CDR2 reads SNTAGT. The CDR3 is 14 residues long. The V end lost 0 bases, the J end lost 1 base, and 6 bases lay between the germline ends. The chain's CDR3 is CASSDSTENTEAFF. The DNA of the CDR3 is TGTGCCAGCAGTGACTCGACGGAGAACACTGAAGCTTTCTTT.

The V call is TRBV29-1, the J call TRBJ2-5; TRBD1 matches at 9 bases. The CDR3 contains 12 residues. The V segment lost 7 bases and the J segment 3 bases; nucleotides outside the gene matches: 3. Per the germline V gene, CDR1 is SQVTM and CDR2 is ANQGSEA. The CDR3 loop reads CSGGQGKETQYF. DNA for the CDR3: TGCAGCGGGGGACAGGGCAAAGAGACCCAGTACTTC.

The chain recombines TRBV7-9 with TRBJ2-7; D is uncertain. Trimming left V 1 base short and J 6 bases short, with 10 bases between. The CDR3 length is 13 residues. Germline V gives CDR1 SEHNR, CDR2 FQNEAQ (reference sequence). The CDR3 protein is CASSLGAGLEQYF. CDR3 nucleotides: TGTGCCAGCAGCTTAGGTGCCGGGCTCGAGCAGTACTTC.